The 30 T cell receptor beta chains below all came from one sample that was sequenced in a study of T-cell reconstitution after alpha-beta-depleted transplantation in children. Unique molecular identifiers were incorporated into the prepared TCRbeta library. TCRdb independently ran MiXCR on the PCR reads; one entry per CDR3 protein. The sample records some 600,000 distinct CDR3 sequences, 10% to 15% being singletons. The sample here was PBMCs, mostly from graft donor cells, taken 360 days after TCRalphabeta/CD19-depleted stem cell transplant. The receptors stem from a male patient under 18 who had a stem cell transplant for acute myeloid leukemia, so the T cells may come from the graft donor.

The chain's CDR3 is CAAAGTSFNEQFF. DNA of the CDR3: TGTGCCGCCGCCGGGACTAGTTTCAATGAGCAGTTCTTC. This chain connects TRBV7-2 to TRBJ2-1, with TRBD2 matching over 8 bases. J lost 6 bases, V lost 11 bases, and 9 bases had no gene match. Looked up from germline, CDR1 is SGHTA and CDR2 is FQGNSA. This CDR3 region has 13 residues.

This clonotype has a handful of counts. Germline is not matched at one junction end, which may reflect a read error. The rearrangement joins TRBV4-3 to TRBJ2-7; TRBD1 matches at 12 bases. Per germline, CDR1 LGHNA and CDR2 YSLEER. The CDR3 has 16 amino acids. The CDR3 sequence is CASSQDRMGQGARQDF. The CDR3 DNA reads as TGCGCCAGCAGCCAAGATAGGATGGGACAGGGGGCGAGGCAAGATTTC.

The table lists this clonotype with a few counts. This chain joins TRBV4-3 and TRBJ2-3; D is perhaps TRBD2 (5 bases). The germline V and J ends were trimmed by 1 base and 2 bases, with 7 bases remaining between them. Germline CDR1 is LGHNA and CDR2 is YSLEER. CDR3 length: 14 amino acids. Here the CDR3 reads CASSQAGNTDTQYF. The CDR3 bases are TGCGCCAGCAGCCAAGCGGGAAACACAGATACGCAGTATTTT.

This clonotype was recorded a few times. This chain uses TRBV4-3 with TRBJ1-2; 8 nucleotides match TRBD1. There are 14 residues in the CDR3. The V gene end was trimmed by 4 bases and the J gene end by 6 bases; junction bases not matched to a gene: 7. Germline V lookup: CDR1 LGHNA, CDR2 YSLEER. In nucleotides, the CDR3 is TGCGCCAGCAGCCGAGAGACAGGGGCTCATGGCTACACCTTC. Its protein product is CASSRETGAHGYTF.

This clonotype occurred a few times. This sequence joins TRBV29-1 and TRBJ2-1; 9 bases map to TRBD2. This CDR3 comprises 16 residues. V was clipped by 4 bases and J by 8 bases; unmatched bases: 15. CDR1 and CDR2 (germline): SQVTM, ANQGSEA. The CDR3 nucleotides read TGCAGCGTTGTGTCTTATGGCGGGAGGGCGATGCATGAGCAGTTCTTC. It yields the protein CSVVSYGGRAMHEQFF.

CDR3 residues: CASSEGRGYEQYF. In DNA, the CDR3 is TGTGCCAGCAGCGAGGGACGTGGCTACGAGCAGTACTTC. The chain has TRBV7-3 and TRBJ2-7; D is possibly TRBD1 or TRBD2 (5 bases each). From germline, CDR1 is SGHTA and CDR2 FQGTGA. CDR3 size: 13 residues. Trimming pared 5 bases from V and 3 bases from J, leaving 11 bases between.

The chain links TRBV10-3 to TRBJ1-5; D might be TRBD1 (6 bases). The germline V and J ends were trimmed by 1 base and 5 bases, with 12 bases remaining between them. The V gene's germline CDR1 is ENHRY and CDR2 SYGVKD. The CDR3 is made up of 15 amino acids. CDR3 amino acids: CAISELAGVHQPQHF. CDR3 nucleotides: TGTGCCATCAGTGAGTTGGCAGGGGTACATCAGCCCCAGCATTTT.

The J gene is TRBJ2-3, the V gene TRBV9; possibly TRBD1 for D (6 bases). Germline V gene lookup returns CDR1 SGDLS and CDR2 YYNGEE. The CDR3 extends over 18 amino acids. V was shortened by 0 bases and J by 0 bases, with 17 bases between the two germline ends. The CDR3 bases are TGTGCCAGCAGCGTAGATCCACCGACAGGATTTAGCACAGATACGCAGTATTTT. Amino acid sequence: CASSVDPPTGFSTDTQYF.

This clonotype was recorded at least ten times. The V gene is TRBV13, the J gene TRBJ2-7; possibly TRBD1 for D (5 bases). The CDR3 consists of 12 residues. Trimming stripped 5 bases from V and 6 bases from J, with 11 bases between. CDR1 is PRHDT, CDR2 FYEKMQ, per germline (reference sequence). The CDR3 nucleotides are TGTGCCAGCAGCCCTCAGGGCCGCGAGCAGTACTTC. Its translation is CASSPQGREQYF.

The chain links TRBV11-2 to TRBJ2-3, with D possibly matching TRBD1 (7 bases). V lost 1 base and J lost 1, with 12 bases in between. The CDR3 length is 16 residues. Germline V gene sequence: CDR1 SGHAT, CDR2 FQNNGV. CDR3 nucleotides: TGTGCCAGCAGCTTAGTTGGCGGGACAGGCACAGATACGCAGTATTTT. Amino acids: CASSLVGGTGTDTQYF.

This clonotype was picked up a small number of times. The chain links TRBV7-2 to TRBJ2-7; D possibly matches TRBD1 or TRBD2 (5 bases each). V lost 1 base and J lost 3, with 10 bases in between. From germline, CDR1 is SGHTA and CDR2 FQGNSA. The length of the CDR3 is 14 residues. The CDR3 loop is CASSLGRDLYEQYF. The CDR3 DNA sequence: TGTGCCAGCAGCTTAGGCCGGGACCTCTACGAGCAGTACTTC.

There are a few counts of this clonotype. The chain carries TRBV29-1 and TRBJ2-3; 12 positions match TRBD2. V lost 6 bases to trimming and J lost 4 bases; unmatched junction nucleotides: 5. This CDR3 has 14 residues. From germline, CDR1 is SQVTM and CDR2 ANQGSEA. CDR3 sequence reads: CSVTTSGSSDTQYF. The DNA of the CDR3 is TGCAGCGTAACGACTAGCGGGAGTTCAGATACGCAGTATTTT.

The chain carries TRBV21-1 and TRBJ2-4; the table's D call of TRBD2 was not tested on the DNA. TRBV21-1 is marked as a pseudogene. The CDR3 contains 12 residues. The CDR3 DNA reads TGTGCCAGCAGCCCACGGGAGAACATTCAGTACTTC. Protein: CASSPRENIQYF.

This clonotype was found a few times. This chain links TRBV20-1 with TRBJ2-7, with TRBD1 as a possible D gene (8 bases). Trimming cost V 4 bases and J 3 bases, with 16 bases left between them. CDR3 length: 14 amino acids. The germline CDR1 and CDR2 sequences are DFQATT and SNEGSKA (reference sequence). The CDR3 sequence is CSAKTGEGRYEQYF. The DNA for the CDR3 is TGCAGTGCTAAGACAGGGGAGGGCCGCTACGAGCAGTACTTC.

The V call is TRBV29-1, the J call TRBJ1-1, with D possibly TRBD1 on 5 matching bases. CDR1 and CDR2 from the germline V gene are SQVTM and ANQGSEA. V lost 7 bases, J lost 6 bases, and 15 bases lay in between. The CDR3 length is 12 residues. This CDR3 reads CSALGGSAEAFF. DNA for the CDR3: TGCAGCGCCCTCGGGGGGTCGGCTGAAGCTTTCTTT. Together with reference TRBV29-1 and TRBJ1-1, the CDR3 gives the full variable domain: SAVISQKPSRDICQRGTSLTIQCQVDSQVTMMFWYRQQPGQSLTLIATANQGSEATYESGFVIDKFPISRPNLTFSTLTVSNMSPEDSSIYLCSALGGSAEAFFGQGTRLTVV.

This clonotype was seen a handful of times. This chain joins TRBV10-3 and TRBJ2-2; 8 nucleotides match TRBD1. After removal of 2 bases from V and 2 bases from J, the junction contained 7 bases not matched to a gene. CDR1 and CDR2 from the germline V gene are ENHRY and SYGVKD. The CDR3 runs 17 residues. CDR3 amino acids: CAISEPRTGSNTGELFF. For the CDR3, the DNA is TGTGCCATCAGTGAGCCACGGACAGGGTCTAACACCGGGGAGCTGTTTTTT.

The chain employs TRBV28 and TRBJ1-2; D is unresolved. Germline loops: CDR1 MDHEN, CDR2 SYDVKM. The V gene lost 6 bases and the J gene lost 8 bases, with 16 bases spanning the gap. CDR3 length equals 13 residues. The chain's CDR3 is CASRKPTDRGYTF. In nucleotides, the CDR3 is TGTGCCAGCAGGAAACCAACTGACCGGGGCTACACCTTC.

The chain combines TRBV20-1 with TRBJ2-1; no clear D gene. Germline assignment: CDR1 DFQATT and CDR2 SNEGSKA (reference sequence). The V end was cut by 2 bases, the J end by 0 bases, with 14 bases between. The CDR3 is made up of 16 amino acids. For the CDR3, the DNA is TGCAGTGCTAGAACCTCGCCAAGGGACTCCTACAATGAGCAGTTCTTC. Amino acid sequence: CSARTSPRDSYNEQFF.

This CDR3 is CASSIASHQPQHF. The CDR3 DNA reads TGTGCCAGTAGTATAGCTTCCCACCAGCCCCAGCATTTT. The chain uses TRBV19 and TRBJ1-5; D unclear. The V end lost 1 base, the J end lost 7 bases, and 8 bases lay between the germline ends. The length of the CDR3 is 13 residues. From germline, CDR1 is LNHDA and CDR2 SQIVND (reference sequence).

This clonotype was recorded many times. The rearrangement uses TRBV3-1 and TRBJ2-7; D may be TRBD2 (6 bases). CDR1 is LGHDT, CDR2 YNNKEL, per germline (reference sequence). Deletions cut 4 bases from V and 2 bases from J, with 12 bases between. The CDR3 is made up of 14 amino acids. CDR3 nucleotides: TGTGCCAGCAGCCTTCACGGGACTCCCTACGAGCAGTACTTC. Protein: CASSLHGTPYEQYF.

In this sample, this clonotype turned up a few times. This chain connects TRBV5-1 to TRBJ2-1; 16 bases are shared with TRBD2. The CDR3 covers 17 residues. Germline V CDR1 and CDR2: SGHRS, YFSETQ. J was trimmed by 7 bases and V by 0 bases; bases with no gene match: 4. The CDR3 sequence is CASSLGGTSGRVNEQFF. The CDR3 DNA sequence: TGCGCCAGCAGCTTGGGTGGGACTAGCGGGAGGGTGAATGAGCAGTTCTTC.

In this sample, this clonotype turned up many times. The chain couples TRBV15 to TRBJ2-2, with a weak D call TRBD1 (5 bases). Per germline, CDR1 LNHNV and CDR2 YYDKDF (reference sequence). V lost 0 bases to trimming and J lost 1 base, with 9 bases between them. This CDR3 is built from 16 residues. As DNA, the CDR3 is TGTGCCACCAGCAGAGATTTCGGACAGAACACCGGGGAGCTGTTTTTT. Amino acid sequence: CATSRDFGQNTGELFF.

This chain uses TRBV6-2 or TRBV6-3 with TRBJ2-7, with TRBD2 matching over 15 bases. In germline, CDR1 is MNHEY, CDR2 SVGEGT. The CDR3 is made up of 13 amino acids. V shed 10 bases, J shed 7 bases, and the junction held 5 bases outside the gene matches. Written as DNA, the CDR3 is TGTGCCACCCGGACTAGCGGGAGGGGAGAGCAGTACTTC. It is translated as CATRTSGRGEQYF.

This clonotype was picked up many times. As DNA, the CDR3 is TGCAGCGTCGCCCTCGGACAGGGCTACGAGCAGTACTTC. Its translation: CSVALGQGYEQYF. V usage is TRBV29-1 and J usage is TRBJ2-7; 8 positions agree with TRBD1. The CDR3 runs 13 residues. The trim removed 6 bases at V and 3 bases at J, leaving 7 bases unmatched. CDR1 and CDR2 (germline): SQVTM, ANQGSEA.

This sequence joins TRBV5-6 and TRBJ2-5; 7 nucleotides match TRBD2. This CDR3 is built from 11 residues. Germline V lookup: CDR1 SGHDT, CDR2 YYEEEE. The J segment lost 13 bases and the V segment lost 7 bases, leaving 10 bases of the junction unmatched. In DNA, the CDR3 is TGTGCCAGCGGGCCGGGCGGGGGAGCGTACTTC. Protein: CASGPGGGAYF. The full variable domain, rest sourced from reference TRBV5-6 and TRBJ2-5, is DAGVTQSPTHLIKTRGQQVTLRCSPKSGHDTVSWYQQALGQGPQFIFQYYEEEERQRGNFPDRFSGHQFPNYSSELNVNALLLGDSALYLCASGPGGGAYFGPGTRLLVL.

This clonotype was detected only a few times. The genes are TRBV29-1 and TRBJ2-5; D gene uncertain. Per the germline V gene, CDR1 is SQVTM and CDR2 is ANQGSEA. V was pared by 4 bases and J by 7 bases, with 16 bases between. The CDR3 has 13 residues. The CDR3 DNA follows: TGCAGCGTTGCTCTCGGGCCTCCTGGGACCCAGTACTTC. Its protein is CSVALGPPGTQYF.

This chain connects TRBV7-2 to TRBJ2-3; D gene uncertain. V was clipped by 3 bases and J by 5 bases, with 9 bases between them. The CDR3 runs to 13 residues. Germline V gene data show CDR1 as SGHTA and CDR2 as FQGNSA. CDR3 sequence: CASSFLPQDTQYF. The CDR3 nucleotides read TGTGCCAGCAGCTTTCTACCTCAAGATACGCAGTATTTT. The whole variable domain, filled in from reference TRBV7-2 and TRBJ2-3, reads GAGVSQSPSNKVTEKGKDVELRCDPISGHTALYWYRQSLGQGLEFLIYFQGNSAPDKSGLPSDRFSAERTGGSVSTLTIQRTQQEDSAVYLCASSFLPQDTQYFGPGTRLTVL.

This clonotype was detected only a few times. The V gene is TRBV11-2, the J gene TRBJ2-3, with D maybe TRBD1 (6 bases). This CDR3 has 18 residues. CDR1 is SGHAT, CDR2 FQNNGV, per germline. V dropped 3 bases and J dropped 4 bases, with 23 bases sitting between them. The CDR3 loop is CASSFDNLPRTEADTQYF. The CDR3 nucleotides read TGTGCCAGCAGCTTCGACAACCTCCCACGGACAGAGGCAGATACGCAGTATTTT.

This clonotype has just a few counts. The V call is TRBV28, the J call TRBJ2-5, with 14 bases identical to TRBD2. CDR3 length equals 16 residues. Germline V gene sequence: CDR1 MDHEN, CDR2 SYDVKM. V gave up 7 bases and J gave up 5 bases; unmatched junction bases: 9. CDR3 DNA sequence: TGTGCCAGCATGAGACTAGCGGGAGGGGAAGGGGAGACCCAGTACTTC. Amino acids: CASMRLAGGEGETQYF.

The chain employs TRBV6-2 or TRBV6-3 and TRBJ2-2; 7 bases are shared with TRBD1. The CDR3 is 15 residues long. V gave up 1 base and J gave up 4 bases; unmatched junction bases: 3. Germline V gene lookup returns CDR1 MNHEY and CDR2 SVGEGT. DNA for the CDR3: TGTGCCAGCAGTTACTTGGGACAGATCACCGGGGAGCTGTTTTTT. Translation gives CASSYLGQITGELFF.